This record concerns one T cell receptor beta chain sequence. This record belongs to a study of blood T cell repertoires in COVID-19. How the authors handled the data: Amplifying reference gene primers gave estimates of nucleated cell counts. Using immunoSEQ multiplex PCR, the repertoire was profiled, and TCRdb retains in-frame clones only, with some absent. The D gene and trimming were derived from the DNA, and the V and J assignments and clone size from that table. The table lists roughly 300,000 clones, about 87% of them singletons. Germline CDR1 MNHEY, CDR2 SVGAGI. The CDR3 is 15 amino acids. The junction had 9 bases not matched to a gene; V was cut back by 2 bases and J by 6 bases.

Material for sequencing was peripheral blood. The source is a woman between 45 and 60 years old who had recovered from COVID-19. The J gene is TRBJ1-2, the V gene TRBV6-5; TRBD1 matches 7 bases. As DNA, the CDR3 is TGTGCCAGCAGTTACGGGCCAGGGGGTCAGGATGGCTACACCTTC. It specifies CASSYGPGGQDGYTF.